Listed below are T cell receptor beta chains from one sample, sequenced in a study of blood T cell repertoires in COVID-19. Produced via immunoSEQ multiplex PCR; TCRdb's table is partial and in-frame only. This sample has 490,000 or so clones; around nine tenths occur once, and the top ten carry roughly 8.5%. The sample taken for sequencing was PBMCs or T cells enriched from blood (not recorded which). The receptors here all came from a woman aged 60 to 75 who had recovered from COVID-19. CDR3s leave out the opening cysteine and the closing phenylalanine or tryptophan.

V gene	J gene	CDR3 protein
TRBV3-1/TRBV3-2	TRBJ2-7	ASSPTTRGTGAYEQY
TRBV12-3/TRBV12-4	TRBJ1-6	ASSRQGGSPLH
TRBV27	TRBJ1-2	ASSRSNGPLTYGYT
TRBV19	TRBJ2-1	ASSPGLAGTSSYNEQF
TRBV3-1/TRBV3-2	TRBJ1-6	ASSLQGNSSPLH
TRBV7-2	TRBJ1-2	ASSKGDYGYT
TRBV4-1	TRBJ1-3	ASSPGLRDFSGNTIY
TRBV5-1	TRBJ2-7	ASSLVKAGGPHEQY
TRBV3-1/TRBV3-2	TRBJ1-1	ASSQGGVRNTEAF
TRBV11-3	TRBJ1-6	ASSLAGDSPLH
TRBV2	TRBJ1-6	ASSLPNSPLH
TRBV9	TRBJ1-2	ASRSGLHGYT
TRBV24-1	TRBJ2-3	ATSDFRGGTDTQY
TRBV11-2	TRBJ1-3	ASSLWTGRSGNTIY
TRBV18	TRBJ2-5	ASSLREETQY
TRBV28	TRBJ1-3	ASSRGWSGNTIY
TRBV2	TRBJ2-5	ASKVEAVQTQY
TRBV3-1/TRBV3-2	TRBJ2-7	ASSPSGGPFYEQY
TRBV27	TRBJ2-2	ASARGSGGVNGELF
TRBV11-2	TRBJ2-1	ASSLERGGNYNEQF
TRBV6-1	TRBJ1-1	ASSEVGRGGTEAF
TRBV4-2	TRBJ2-1	ASSQAGGDYNEQF
TRBV29-1	TRBJ1-2	SVERVYGYT
TRBV7-8	TRBJ1-5	ASSLSGRRGLYSNQPQH
TRBV4-1	TRBJ2-3	ASSRTSLAGGSDTQY
TRBV5-1	TRBJ1-2	ASDNGGGYGYT
TRBV7-5	TRBJ2-3	ARSLAGGRSSTDTQY
TRBV2	TRBJ2-7	ASSAPPGQGREQY
TRBV10-2	TRBJ2-3	ASRGLRTDTQY
TRBV3-1/TRBV3-2	TRBJ1-6	ASSQLGTGKNSPLH
TRBV5-1	TRBJ1-1	ASSPLPGNTEAF
TRBV3-1/TRBV3-2	TRBJ2-3	ASSQRQGFFGTDTQY
TRBV30	TRBJ1-3	AFGGSGNTIY
TRBV24-1	TRBJ2-2	ATSDPGQANTGELF
TRBV7-2	TRBJ1-2	ASSLASRGYT
TRBV4-2	TRBJ1-5	ASSQDGGDQPQH
TRBV10-2	TRBJ1-6	ASKRTSGSPLH
TRBV27	TRBJ1-1	ASRLLGQRNTEAF
TRBV15	TRBJ1-2	ATSRDSGTGYYGYT
TRBV11-3	TRBJ1-4	ASSQGVGLSNEKLF
TRBV6-5	TRBJ2-5	ASSPFSEGKTQY
TRBV3-1/TRBV3-2	TRBJ2-3	ASSSRQTTDTQY
TRBV21-1	TRBJ1-5	AAGQPQH
TRBV3-1/TRBV3-2	TRBJ1-6	ASSQGQGYNSPLH
TRBV5-1	TRBJ1-2	ASSLPVGGGYT
TRBV7-2	TRBJ2-2	ASSLLGGGGGELF
TRBV7-9	TRBJ1-6	ASGTGGISPLH
TRBV4-2	TRBJ2-7	ASSPTGRTGGLNEQY
TRBV30	TRBJ1-2	AWSAPGGYGYT
TRBV2	TRBJ1-2	ASTRLRDYGYT
TRBV4-1	TRBJ1-6	ASSLAGVSSYNSPLH
TRBV29-1	TRBJ2-2	SVDRQNTGELF
TRBV19	TRBJ1-5	ASSISGGREPQH
TRBV5-1	TRBJ2-7	ASSPDLTGEQY
TRBV4-2	TRBJ1-1	ASSQARLMNTEAF
TRBV6-5	TRBJ2-7	ASRDRRVEQY
TRBV13	TRBJ1-2	ASRVPGINYGYT